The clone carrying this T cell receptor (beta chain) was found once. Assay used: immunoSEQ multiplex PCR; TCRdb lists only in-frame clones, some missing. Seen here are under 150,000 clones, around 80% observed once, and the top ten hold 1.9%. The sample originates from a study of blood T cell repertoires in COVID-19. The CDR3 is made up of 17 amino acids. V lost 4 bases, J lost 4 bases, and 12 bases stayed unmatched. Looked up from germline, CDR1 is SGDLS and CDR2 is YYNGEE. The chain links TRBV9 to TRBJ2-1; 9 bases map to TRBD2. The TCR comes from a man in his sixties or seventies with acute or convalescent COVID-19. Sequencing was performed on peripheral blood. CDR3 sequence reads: CASSITSGFGVYNEQFF. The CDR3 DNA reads TGTGCCAGCAGCATCACTAGCGGGTTTGGGGTATACAATGAGCAGTTCTTC.